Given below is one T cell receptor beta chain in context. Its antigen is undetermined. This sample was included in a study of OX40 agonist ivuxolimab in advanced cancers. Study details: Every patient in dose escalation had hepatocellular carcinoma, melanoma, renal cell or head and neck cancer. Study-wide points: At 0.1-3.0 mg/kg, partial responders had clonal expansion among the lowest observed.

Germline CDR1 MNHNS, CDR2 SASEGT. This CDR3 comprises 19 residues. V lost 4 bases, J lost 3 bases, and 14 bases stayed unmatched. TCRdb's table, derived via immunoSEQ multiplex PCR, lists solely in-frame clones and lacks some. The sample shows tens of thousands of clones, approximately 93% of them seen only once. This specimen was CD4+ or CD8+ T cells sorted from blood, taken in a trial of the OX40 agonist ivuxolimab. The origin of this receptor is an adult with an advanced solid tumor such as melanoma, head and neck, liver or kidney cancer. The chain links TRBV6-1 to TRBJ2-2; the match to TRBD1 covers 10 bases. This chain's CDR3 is CASSAPRWGGTGDTGELFF. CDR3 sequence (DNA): TGTGCCAGCAGTGCCCCCCGGTGGGGCGGGACAGGGGACACCGGGGAGCTGTTTTTT.